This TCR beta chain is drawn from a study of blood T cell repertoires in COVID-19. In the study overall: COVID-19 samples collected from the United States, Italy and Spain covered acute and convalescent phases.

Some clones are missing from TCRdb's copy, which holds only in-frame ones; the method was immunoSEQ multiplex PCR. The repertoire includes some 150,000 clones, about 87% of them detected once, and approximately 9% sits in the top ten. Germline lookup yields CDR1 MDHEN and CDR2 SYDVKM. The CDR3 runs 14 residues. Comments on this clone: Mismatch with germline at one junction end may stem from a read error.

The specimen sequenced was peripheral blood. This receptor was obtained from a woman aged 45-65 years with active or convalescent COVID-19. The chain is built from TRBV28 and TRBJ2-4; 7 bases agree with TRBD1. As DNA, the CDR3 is TGTGCCAGCCATGAAGGGGGCTCCAATAACATTCAGTACTTC. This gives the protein CASHEGGSNNIQYF.